The 7 T cell receptor beta chains given below trace back to one sample, sequenced in a study of vaccination and CD4 T cells after COVID-19. Cultured CD4+ T-cell DNA underwent Oncomine TCR Beta short-read sequencing. A single record per CDR3 protein comes from TCRdb applying MiXCR to the PCR reads. This table has 6,500 to 8,000 distinct CDR3 sequences, more than 65% appearing once. Treatment meaning: roughly 11-day PBMC culture with coronavirus spike peptide pools or control peptides (ViraFEST assay). Gathered ahead of the COVID-19 pandemic (2011-2018) were the CD4+ T cells of the unexposed donor. Antigens of these TCRs are unknown. The sample was CD4+ T cells from blood, cultured in vitro. The receptor set was obtained from a human donor in good health.

The chain recombines TRBV15 with TRBJ1-5, with D maybe TRBD1 (5 bases). This CDR3 is 13 amino acids long. CDR1 and CDR2 from the germline V gene are LNHNV and YYDKDF (reference sequence). V lost 5 bases to trimming and J lost 5 bases, with 10 bases between them. DNA of the CDR3: TGTGCCACCAGCCGCCCGGGGCATCAGCCCCAGCATTTT. The encoded protein is CATSRPGHQPQHF.

This clonotype was seen more than once but under ten times. The rearrangement joins TRBV2 to TRBJ2-3; 8 nucleotides match TRBD2. V lost 0 bases to trimming and J lost 1 base; unmatched junction nucleotides: 3. This CDR3 is built from 16 residues. Germline assignment: CDR1 SNHLY and CDR2 FYNNEI. The CDR3 region has the DNA TGTGCCAGCAGTGAAGCGGGCGGGAGGCGCACAGATACGCAGTATTTT. As protein: CASSEAGGRRTDTQYF.

The chain joins TRBV19 to TRBJ1-5; TRBD1 agrees at 8 bases. Germline V gives CDR1 LNHDA, CDR2 SQIVND (reference sequence). The CDR3 is made up of 13 amino acids. CDR3 amino acids: CALGQGAGQPQHF. The CDR3 coding sequence is TGTGCTTTAGGGCAGGGGGCCGGTCAGCCCCAGCATTTT.

The sample holds a few counts of this clonotype. The chain joins TRBV27 to TRBJ1-5; D ambiguous. The V gene's germline CDR1 is MNHEY and CDR2 SMNVEV (reference sequence). V was clipped by 2 bases and J by 4 bases, with 12 bases between them. The CDR3 sequence is 15 residues long. The CDR3, as DNA: TGTGCCAGCAGTTTAAGGGCACCTAGTAATCAGCCCCAGCATTTT. Its protein is CASSLRAPSNQPQHF.

This clonotype was found once. The chain employs TRBV11-2 and TRBJ1-2; tentative D call: TRBD1 (5 bases). V shed 3 bases and J shed 10 bases, with 9 bases lying between them. This CDR3 is built from 11 residues. CDR1 and CDR2 (germline): SGHAT, FQNNGV. CDR3 bases: TGTGCCAGCAGCTTTCGGGGGGACTACACCTTC. As protein: CASSFRGDYTF.

The chain is built from TRBV27 and TRBJ2-3; TRBD2 matches 8 bases. Trimming at V came to 7 bases and at J to 2 bases, leaving 5 bases not matched to a gene. This CDR3 region has 14 residues. Germline V gives CDR1 MNHEY, CDR2 SMNVEV (reference sequence). This chain's CDR3 is CASMGGGFTDTQYF. In nucleotides, the CDR3 is TGTGCCAGCATGGGCGGGGGGTTCACAGATACGCAGTATTTT.

This clonotype was recorded once. The chain carries TRBV5-8 and TRBJ2-3, with 13 bases fitting TRBD2. Trimming at V came to 4 bases and at J to 6 bases, leaving 5 bases not matched to a gene. This CDR3 contains 15 residues. Germline CDR1 and CDR2: SGHTS and YDEGEE. CDR3 in amino acids: CASSLGLAGDDTQYF. In DNA form, the CDR3 reads TGTGCCAGCAGCCTTGGACTAGCGGGAGACGATACGCAGTATTTT.